Sequencing of this T cell receptor beta chain was carried out in a study of OX40 agonist ivuxolimab in advanced cancers. Across the study: Each patient was given ivuxolimab into a vein every 2 weeks, at 0.01 to 10 mg/kg. Melanoma, hepatocellular carcinoma, head and neck or renal cell cancer occurred in dose-escalation patients.

V was trimmed by 3 bases and J by 3 bases, leaving 1 base between them. This CDR3 is 11 amino acids long. The V gene's germline CDR1 is MGHDK and CDR2 SYGVNS. Libraries were prepared by immunoSEQ multiplex PCR; TCRdb keeps only in-frame clonotypes and omits some of them. The sample consists of over 75,000 clones, roughly 87% of them appearing once. The receptor comes from an adult with an advanced solid tumor such as melanoma, head and neck, liver or kidney cancer. V usage is TRBV25-1 and J usage is TRBJ2-3; D gene unclear. This specimen consisted of CD4+ or CD8+ T cells sorted from blood, obtained in a trial of the OX40 agonist ivuxolimab. CDR3 bases: TGTGCCAGCAGTGAGACAGATACGCAGTATTTT. Translated: CASSETDTQYF.